Shown below are 8 T cell receptor beta chains from a single sample sequenced in a study of T-cell memory formation after mild COVID-19. In TCRdb, the 5' RACE reads were re-called with MiXCR into one record per CDR3 protein. The profile shows roughly 240,000 distinct CDR3 sequences, 15% to 20% of them singletons. The sequencing sample was made of PBMCs or a T cell subset sorted from them (not recorded which). The receptor source for this set is a man aged 18-30 years who had mild COVID-19 (a few samples of this study predate the infection). Cell type and time point are not known.

This clonotype occurred a few times. This chain connects TRBV6-2 or TRBV6-3 to TRBJ2-4; a weak D match, TRBD2 (7 bases). V dropped 8 bases and J dropped 5 bases, with 10 bases sitting between them. Germline CDR1 and CDR2: MNHEY and SVGEGT. This CDR3 comprises 12 residues. For the CDR3, the DNA is TGTGCCAGCTTGGGGGGGCAAAACATTCAGTACTTC. It translates to CASLGGQNIQYF.

This clonotype was seen only a few times. V and J are TRBV5-1 and TRBJ1-2; unclear D gene. CDR1 SGHRS and CDR2 YFSETQ come from the germline V gene. V was cut by 0 bases and J by 0 bases, with 6 bases left in between. This CDR3 spans 14 amino acids. In nucleotides, the CDR3 is TGCGCCAGCAGCTTGGCGAAGCCTAACTATGGCTACACCTTC. It encodes CASSLAKPNYGYTF. Using reference TRBV5-1 and TRBJ1-2 for the parts outside the CDR3, the full variable domain is KAGVTQTPRYLIKTRGQQVTLSCSPISGHRSVSWYQQTPGQGLQFLFEYFSETQRNKGNFPGRFSGRQFSNSRSEMNVSTLELGDSALYLCASSLAKPNYGYTFGSGTRLTVV.

This clonotype has a handful of counts. The V and J genes are TRBV7-9 and TRBJ2-7; TRBD1 aligns across 7 bases. The CDR3 totals 16 residues. Germline V gene data show CDR1 as SEHNR and CDR2 as FQNEAQ (reference sequence). With V trimmed by 1 base and J by 5 bases, 11 bases remained unmatched. The CDR3 is CASSLGLGTQGDEQYF. The CDR3 DNA reads as TGTGCCAGCAGCTTAGGATTGGGCACGCAGGGGGACGAGCAGTACTTC.

This clonotype occurred a few times. The rearrangement uses TRBV5-1 and TRBJ1-2, with a possible D match to TRBD1 (5 bases). The CDR3 is 15 amino acids. CDR1 is SGHRS and CDR2 is YFSETQ in the germline V gene. Trimming took off 0 bases at V and 8 bases at J, with 17 bases between the two ends. The CDR3 loop reads CASSLAQGFSFGYTF. CDR3 DNA sequence: TGCGCCAGCAGCTTGGCTCAGGGTTTCTCATTCGGCTACACCTTC.

The chain is built from TRBV10-3 and TRBJ1-1, with D unresolved. This CDR3 contains 13 residues. The V end was cut by 4 bases, the J end by 3 bases, with 9 bases between. The germline V gene encodes CDR1 ENHRY and CDR2 SYGVKD. Written as DNA, the CDR3 is TGTGCCATCAGTGGTTTTGGGGACACTGAAGCTTTCTTT. The encoded protein is CAISGFGDTEAFF.

This clonotype was counted at least ten times. The gene calls are TRBV29-1 and TRBJ1-1, with TRBD1 identical over 11 bases. The CDR3 length is 14 residues. The junction had 3 bases not matched to a gene; V was cut back by 3 bases and J by 3 bases. In germline, CDR1 is SQVTM, CDR2 ANQGSEA. CDR3 sequence reads: CSVEDRGRDTEAFF. Here the CDR3 DNA reads TGCAGCGTTGAGGACAGGGGGCGCGACACTGAAGCTTTCTTT.

A few counts support this clonotype. CDR3 region: CSATPRDGVPDEQYV. The CDR3 DNA is TGCAGTGCTACTCCCCGGGACGGAGTACCGGACGAGCAGTACGTC. This sequence joins TRBV20-1 and TRBJ2-7; D may match TRBD1 or TRBD2 (5 bases each). The CDR3 contains 15 residues. Trimming pared 4 bases from V and 5 bases from J, leaving 21 bases between. Germline CDR1 and CDR2: DFQATT and SNEGSKA (reference sequence).

This clonotype was counted only a few times. The chain recombines TRBV6-4 with TRBJ1-2; no clear D. Germline CDR1 and CDR2: MRHNA and SNTAGT. Trimming pared 2 bases from V and 8 bases from J, leaving 9 bases between. The CDR3 is made up of 12 amino acids. The CDR3: CASSDQRWGYTF. The CDR3 DNA reads as TGTGCCAGCAGTGACCAGCGGTGGGGCTACACCTTC.